This TCR beta chain derives from a study of identical twins. Findings and caveats of the study: Models predicted less out-of-frame TCR alpha sharing in monozygotic twins than was found. Researchers reported excess low generation probability among twin-shared out-of-frame alpha sequences. Abundant beta clonotypes from cord blood bore fewer insertions; memory repertoires lacked this pattern.

V dropped 2 bases and J dropped 0 bases, with 8 bases sitting between them. The V gene's germline CDR1 is LGHNA and CDR2 YNFKEQ. This CDR3 is built from 15 residues. TCRdb redid the calling of the 5' RACE reads with MiXCR, one entry per CDR3 protein. Of about 200,000 distinct CDR3 sequences detected, approximately 15% appear once; the ten largest clones hold over 35%. As to this clonotype: Its specificity is unknown.

This sample was also put to use in a study of T cells expressing NK-cell markers.

Specimen: CD8+ T cells sorted from blood. The sequence was collected from a woman aged 18-35 years in good health. V is TRBV4-2 and J is TRBJ1-5; maybe TRBD1 (5 bases). The CDR3 bases are TGTGCCAGCAGCCAATACGACAGTAGCAATCAGCCCCAGCATTTT. It translates to CASSQYDSSNQPQHF.